This TCR beta chain appears in the sequencing data of a study of blood T cells in healthy people across ages. Study-level points and caveats: Roughly linearly, TCR beta diversity per million T cells fell as age increased. TCR beta diversity tracked closely with naive T cell percentage.

This clonotype appeared many times. Antigen: not known. This CDR3 has 12 amino acids. Trimming took off 2 bases at V and 4 bases at J, with 6 bases between the two ends. Germline lookup yields CDR1 SQVTM and CDR2 ANQGSEA. Sample-barcoded 5' priming and a J-beta primer mix drove a second PCR of about 6 to 12 cycles. One entry per CDR3 protein, called by TCRdb with MiXCR from the 5' RACE reads. The table includes more than 800,000 distinct CDR3 sequences, around 26% detected once. The sequence came from a woman older than 75 in good health. V usage is TRBV29-1 and J usage is TRBJ2-1; D gene unclear. Sequencing input: blood. CDR3 residues: CSVERDYNEQFF. The CDR3 region has the DNA TGCAGCGTTGAACGAGATTACAATGAGCAGTTCTTC.